These T cell receptor beta chains were read from a single sample in a study of cytomegalovirus exposure and HLA in healthy donors. The table came from immunoSEQ multiplex PCR; TCRdb's copy has only in-frame clones and leaves some out. Of under 200,000 clones listed, 82% are singletons. Sequenced: PBMCs. The receptor source for this set is a girl aged 2 to 9 in good health and CMV-seropositive. Each CDR3 is given with its conserved first and last residue. A D gene is named only where the DNA matches it firmly. Where a row states a size, it is once, few, many or the class of an expanded clone; other rows omit it.

few	.	TRBV6-6	TRBJ1-3	TGTGCCAGCGTTAACAGCCACCCCCCTGGAAACACCATATATTTT	CASVNSHPPGNTIYF
.	TRBD2	TRBV6-1	TRBJ2-7	TGTGCCAGCGGTCCTAGCGGGCATTACGAGCAGTACTTC	CASGPSGHYEQYF
.	TRBD1	TRBV13	TRBJ2-3	TGTGCCAGCAGCTTATCATCACTCGGGACAGTCGAGCAGTATTTT	CASSLSSLGTVEQYF
.	.	TRBV14	TRBJ2-5	TGTGCCAGCAGCCAAGATATGAGAGAGACCCAGTACTTC	CASSQDMRETQYF
.	.	TRBV30	TRBJ1-1	TGTGCCTGGAGTAAATTACTCAACACTGAAGCTTTCTTT	CAWSKLLNTEAFF
.	.	TRBV4-1	TRBJ1-1	TGCGCCAGCAGCCTCTACGCGGGGAGGAAGTCTGAAGCTTTCTTT	CASSLYAGRKSEAFF
.	.	TRBV28	TRBJ2-3	TGTGCCAGCCGAGAGGCGGGAACCACAGATACGCAGTATTTT	CASREAGTTDTQYF
.	TRBD1	TRBV5-6	TRBJ1-3	TGTGCCAGCAGCTTGGGGGGGACAGAGACTGGAAACACCATATATTTT	CASSLGGTETGNTIYF
.	TRBD1	TRBV19	TRBJ2-3	TGTGCCACCCTACAGGGGGCGGCAGATACGCAGTATTTT	CATLQGAADTQYF
.	TRBD1	TRBV11-2	TRBJ1-1	TGTGCCAGCACCCTGGGCCACACAGGGGGTACTGAAGCTTTCTTT	CASTLGHTGGTEAFF
.	.	TRBV27	TRBJ2-7	TGTGCCAGCAGTTACAGGGGGGGGTCCTACGAGCAGTACTTC	CASSYRGGSYEQYF
.	.	TRBV5-6	TRBJ2-2	TGTGCCAGCAGCTTGGTCCGCACCGGGGAGCTGTTTTTT	CASSLVRTGELFF
once	.	TRBV30	TRBJ1-4	TGTGCCTGGAGTTCAATGAGGTCTAATGAAAAACTGTTTTTT	CAWSSMRSNEKLFF
.	.	TRBV30	TRBJ1-1	TGTGCCTGGAGTGTGGGGGGGTACACTGAAGCTTTCTTT	CAWSVGGYTEAFF
.	TRBD2	TRBV15	TRBJ2-1	TGTGCCACCAGCAGAGCACCCGGGACTAGCAAGGGGAACAATGAGCAGTTCTTC	CATSRAPGTSKGNNEQFF
.	.	TRBV11-2	TRBJ2-2	TGTGCCAGCAGCTTAATACTGAACACCGGGGAGCTGTTTTTT	CASSLILNTGELFF
.	.	TRBV30	TRBJ2-7	TGTGCCTGGAGTGTGGCAGGGACTTACGAGCAGTACTTC	CAWSVAGTYEQYF
.	TRBD2	TRBV7-6	TRBJ2-1	TGTGCCAGTATACAAACTAGCGGGCTCTACAATGAGCAGTTCTTC	CASIQTSGLYNEQFF
.	.	TRBV27	TRBJ2-3	TGTGCCAGCAGTTTATCGGAGGCAGATACGCAGTATTTT	CASSLSEADTQYF
few	.	TRBV1	TRBJ2-3	TGCACCAGCAGCCAAGGGACTAGCGGCACAGATACGCAGTATTTT	CTSSQGTSGTDTQYF
.	TRBD2	TRBV9	TRBJ2-1	TGTGCCAGCAGCGTAGTCGGCGGGAGTCTCGATGAGCAGTTCTTC	CASSVVGGSLDEQFF
.	TRBD2	TRBV5-1	TRBJ2-3	TGCGCCAGCAGCGGTGGTAGCGGGGGAGGAGATACGCAGTATTTT	CASSGGSGGGDTQYF
.	TRBD2	TRBV5-1	TRBJ2-7	TGCGCCAGCAGCCCGGGACTAGCGTACGAGCAGTACTTC	CASSPGLAYEQYF
.	.	TRBV25-1	TRBJ1-4	TGTGCCAGCAGTGAGCCGGGGAAACGCGAAAAACTGTTTTTT	CASSEPGKREKLFF
.	TRBD1	TRBV6-6	TRBJ2-1	TGTGCCAGCAGGGCCGGGACAGGGGTCAATGAGCAGTTCTTC	CASRAGTGVNEQFF
.	TRBD2	TRBV27	TRBJ2-3	TGTGCCAGCACTAGCGGGAGCACAGATACGCAGTATTTT	CASTSGSTDTQYF
few	.	TRBV30	TRBJ1-1	TGTGCCTGGAGTCCCGTTAACACTGAAGCTTTCTTT	CAWSPVNTEAFF
few	.	TRBV30	TRBJ1-4	TGTGCCTGGAGTGTACTCGGGGGAAAACTGTTTTTT	CAWSVLGGKLFF
.	TRBD2	TRBV4-2	TRBJ2-7	TGTGCCAGCAGCCAAGAATCGGGACTAGCGGGAGTCCGTGGGGACGAGCAGTACTTC	CASSQESGLAGVRGDEQYF
.	TRBD2	TRBV5-1	TRBJ2-1	TGCGCCAGCAGCTTCTCAGGACTAGCGGGGGGAGGCGATGAGCAGTTCTTC	CASSFSGLAGGGDEQFF
.	.	TRBV18	TRBJ2-4	TGTGCCAGCTCACCTACATTTGGGGCGATACTAGCCAAAAACATTCAGTACTTC	CASSPTFGAILAKNIQYF
.	TRBD2	TRBV2	TRBJ2-1	TGTGCCAGCAGTGAATATCTAGCGGAGTACAATGAGCAGTTCTTC	CASSEYLAEYNEQFF
.	TRBD2	TRBV9	TRBJ2-1	TGTGCCAGCAGCGCCAGCGGGATGTCCTACAATGAGCAGTTCTTC	CASSASGMSYNEQFF
.	.	TRBV19	TRBJ1-5	TGTGCCAGTAGTATAGGGCGGCGGCCCAATCAGCCCCAGCATTTT	CASSIGRRPNQPQHF
.	.	TRBV18	TRBJ2-5	TGTGCCAGCTCCTCCCCGGAGGAGACCCAGTACTTC	CASSSPEETQYF
.	.	TRBV30	TRBJ2-3	TGTGCCTGGAGCTTCGGGAGCGGGACAGATACGCAGTATTTT	CAWSFGSGTDTQYF
.	.	TRBV11-2	TRBJ1-2	TGTGCCAGCAGCTCGGTTCGAGAAACTAACTATGGCTACACCTTC	CASSSVRETNYGYTF
.	.	TRBV2	TRBJ2-1	TGTGCCAGCAGTGACGGGGGGCGCGAGGACAATGAGCAGTTCTTC	CASSDGGREDNEQFF
.	TRBD2	TRBV5-1	TRBJ2-7	TGCGCCAGCAGCTCGAGGGATAGCGGGAGACCGAGCCCCTTATACGAGCAGTACTTC	CASSSRDSGRPSPLYEQYF
few	.	TRBV5-1	TRBJ2-1	TGCGCCAGCAGCTTAGGGGGACCACAGTTCTTC	CASSLGGPQFF
few	TRBD1	TRBV5-6	TRBJ1-2	TGTGCCAGCAGCTTGGCTTCGACAGGGGGTGGCTATGGCTACACCTTC	CASSLASTGGGYGYTF